Described below is a single T cell receptor beta chain sequence and its context. The antigen remains undetermined. From germline, CDR1 is WNHNN and CDR2 SYGVQD (reference sequence). V was shortened by 0 bases and J by 0 bases, with 18 bases between the two germline ends. CDR3 length: 19 amino acids. This sample was included in a study of shared clonotypes between healthy human individuals. Study results and caveats: Memory subsets generally showed lower estimated richness than naive subsets. For naive CD4 cells, around 5.1% of clonotypes were shared across a handful of donors.

The method was immunoSEQ multiplex PCR; TCRdb's version includes in-frame clones alone and lacks a portion of them. The sample yields under 1 million clones, almost 95% seen once. The naive CD8 population came from CD45RO-negative cells selected for CCR7, without terminally differentiated effector memory CD45RA+ cells. The receptor comes from a man under 40 in good health. The chain combines TRBV10-1 with TRBJ1-5; no reliable D call. Sequences were obtained from naive CD8+ T cells sorted from blood. The CDR3 sequence: CASSESEGPITDSNQPQHF. In DNA form, the CDR3 reads TGCGCCAGCAGTGAGTCTGAGGGTCCGATTACCGATAGCAATCAGCCCCAGCATTTT.